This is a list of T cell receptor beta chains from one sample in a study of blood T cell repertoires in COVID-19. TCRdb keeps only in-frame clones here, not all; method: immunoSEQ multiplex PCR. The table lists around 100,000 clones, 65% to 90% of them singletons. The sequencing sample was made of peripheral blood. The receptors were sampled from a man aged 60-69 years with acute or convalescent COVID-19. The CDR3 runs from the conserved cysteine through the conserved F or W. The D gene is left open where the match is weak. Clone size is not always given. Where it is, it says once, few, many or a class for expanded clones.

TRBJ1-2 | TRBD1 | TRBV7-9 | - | CASSTWDRGNYGYTF | TGTGCCAGCAGCACTTGGGACAGGGGTAACTATGGCTACACCTTC
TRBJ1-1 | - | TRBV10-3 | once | CAISPQLNTEAFF | TGTGCCATCAGCCCACAGCTGAACACTGAAGCTTTCTTT
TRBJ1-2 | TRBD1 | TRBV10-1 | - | CASSGDRMYGYTF | TGCGCCAGCAGTGGGGACAGGATGTATGGCTACACCTTC
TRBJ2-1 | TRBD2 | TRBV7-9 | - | CASSLPGGHEQFF | TGTGCCAGCAGCTTACCGGGAGGTCATGAGCAGTTCTTC
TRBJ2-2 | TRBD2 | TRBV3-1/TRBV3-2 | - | CASSSSGGRTGELFF | TGTGCCAGCAGCTCTAGCGGGGGGAGAACCGGGGAGCTGTTTTTT
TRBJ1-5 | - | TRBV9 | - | CASSVSGNSNQPQHF | TGTGCCAGCAGCGTATCTGGCAATAGCAATCAGCCCCAGCATTTT
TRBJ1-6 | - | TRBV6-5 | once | CASTRGGSPLHF | TGTGCCAGCACCCGCGGGGGATCACCCCTCCACTTT
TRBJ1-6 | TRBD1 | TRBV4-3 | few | CASSQGPGDRDSPLHF | TGCGCCAGCAGCCAAGGTCCGGGGGACAGGGATTCACCCCTCCACTTT
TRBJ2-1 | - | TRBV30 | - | CAWTGRQRSYNEQFF | TGTGCCTGGACAGGACGACAGCGCTCCTACAATGAGCAGTTCTTC
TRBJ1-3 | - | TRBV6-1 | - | CASSEERQRAGNTIYF | TGTGCCAGCAGTGAAGAAAGACAGCGAGCTGGAAACACCATATATTTT
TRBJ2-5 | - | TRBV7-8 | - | CASSLEGRLETQYF | TGTGCCAGCAGCTTGGAGGGGCGGTTGGAGACCCAGTACTTC
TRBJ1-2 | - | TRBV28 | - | CASRGRGFGYTF | TGTGCCAGCCGAGGTAGGGGATTTGGCTACACCTTC
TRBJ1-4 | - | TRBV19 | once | CASTLGQMTTNEKLFF | TGTGCCAGTACCTTGGGACAAATGACAACTAATGAAAAACTGTTTTTT
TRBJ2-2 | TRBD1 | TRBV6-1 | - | CASSEKAGGYTGELFF | TGTGCCAGCAGTGAAAAAGCAGGGGGCTACACCGGGGAGCTGTTTTTT
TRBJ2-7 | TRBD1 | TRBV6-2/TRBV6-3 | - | CASSRDSWLSYEQYF | TGTGCCAGCAGCAGGGACAGTTGGTTATCCTACGAGCAGTACTTC
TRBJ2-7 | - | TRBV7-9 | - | CASSLGPLQVPTFSDEQYF | TGTGCCAGCAGCTTAGGGCCCCTCCAGGTTCCAACGTTTAGCGACGAGCAGTACTTC
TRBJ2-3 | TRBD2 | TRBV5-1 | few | CASSLQGLITDTQYF | TGCGCCAGCAGCTTGCAGGGACTAATCACAGATACGCAGTATTTT
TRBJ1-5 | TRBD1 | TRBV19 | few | CASSMDTGARLEPQHF | TGTGCCAGTAGTATGGATACAGGGGCCCGGCTAGAGCCCCAGCATTTT
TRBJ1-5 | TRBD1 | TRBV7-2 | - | CASSVGQGEQYSQHF | TGTGCCAGCAGCGTCGGACAGGGAGAGCAATATTCCCAGCATTTT
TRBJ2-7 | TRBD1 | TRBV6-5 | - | CASSPGTDYEQYF | TGTGCCAGCAGCCCCGGGACAGACTACGAGCAGTACTTC
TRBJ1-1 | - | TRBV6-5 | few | CASSYGTLNTEAFF | TGTGCCAGCAGTTACGGGACATTGAACACTGAAGCTTTCTTT
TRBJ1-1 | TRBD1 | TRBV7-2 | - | CASSSTGVVTEAFF | TGTGCCAGCAGCTCAACAGGGGTTGTCACTGAAGCTTTCTTT
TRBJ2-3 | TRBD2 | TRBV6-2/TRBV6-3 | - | CASSFLRGTSGSLTDTQYF | TGTGCCAGCAGCTTTCTACGCGGGACTAGCGGGAGCCTCACAGATACGCAGTATTTT
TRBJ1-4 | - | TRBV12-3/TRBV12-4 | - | CASLRREKLFF | TGTGCCAGCCTCCGCAGAGAAAAACTGTTTTTT
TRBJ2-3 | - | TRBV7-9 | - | CASSFRGPGTDTQYF | TGTGCCAGCAGCTTTAGAGGGCCGGGTACAGATACGCAGTATTTT
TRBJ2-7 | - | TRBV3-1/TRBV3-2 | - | CASSQASGEKGCEQYF | TGTGCCAGCAGCCAAGCGTCAGGGGAAAAGGGGTGCGAGCAGTACTTC
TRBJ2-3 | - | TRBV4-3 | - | CASSQDLRADTQYF | TGCGCCAGCAGCCAAGATCTACGCGCAGATACGCAGTATTTT